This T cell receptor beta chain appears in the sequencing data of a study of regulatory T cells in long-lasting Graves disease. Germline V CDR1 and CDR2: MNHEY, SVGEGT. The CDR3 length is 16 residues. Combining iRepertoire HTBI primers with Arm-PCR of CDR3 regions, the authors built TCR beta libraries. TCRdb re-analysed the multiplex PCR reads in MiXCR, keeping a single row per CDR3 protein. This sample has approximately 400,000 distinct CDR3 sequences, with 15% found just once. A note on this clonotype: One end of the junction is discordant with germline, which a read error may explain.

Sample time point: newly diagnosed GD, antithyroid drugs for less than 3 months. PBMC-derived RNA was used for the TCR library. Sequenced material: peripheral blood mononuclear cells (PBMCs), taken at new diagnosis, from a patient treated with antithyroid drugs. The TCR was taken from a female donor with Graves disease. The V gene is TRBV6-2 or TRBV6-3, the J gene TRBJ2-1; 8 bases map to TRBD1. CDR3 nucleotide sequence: TGTGTCAGCAGTTACCACGGACAGGGCGGTGGCAATGAGCAGTTCTTC. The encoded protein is CVSSYHGQGGGNEQFF.